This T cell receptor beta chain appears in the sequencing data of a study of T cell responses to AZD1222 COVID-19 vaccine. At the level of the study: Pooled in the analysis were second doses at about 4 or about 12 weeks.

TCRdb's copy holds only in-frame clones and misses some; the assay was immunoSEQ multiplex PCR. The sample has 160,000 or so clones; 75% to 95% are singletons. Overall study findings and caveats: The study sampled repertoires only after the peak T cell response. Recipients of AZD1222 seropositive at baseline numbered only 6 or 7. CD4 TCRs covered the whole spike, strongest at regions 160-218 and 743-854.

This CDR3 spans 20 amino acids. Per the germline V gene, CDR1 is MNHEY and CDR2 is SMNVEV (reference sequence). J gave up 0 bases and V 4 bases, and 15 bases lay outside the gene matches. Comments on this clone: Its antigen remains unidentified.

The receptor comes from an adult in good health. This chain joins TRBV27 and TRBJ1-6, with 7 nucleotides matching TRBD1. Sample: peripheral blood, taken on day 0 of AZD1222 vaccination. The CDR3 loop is CASSSHIVEGTDSYNSPLHF. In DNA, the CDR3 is TGTGCCAGCAGTTCCCATATCGTCGAAGGGACAGACTCCTATAATTCACCCCTCCACTTT.